These T cell receptor beta chains were read from a single sample in a study of beta chain features in type 1 diabetes. Produced via immunoSEQ multiplex PCR; TCRdb's table is partial and in-frame only. Here the sample spans more than 550,000 clones, about 14% being singletons. Sequencing input: naive CD4+ T cells from blood. The receptor source for this set is a man aged 18 to 29 with type 1 diabetes. Both conserved end residues are part of each CDR3. A D gene is named only where the DNA matches it firmly. Clone size appears in some rows only: once, few, many, or a class for an expanded clone.

d_call j_call v_call clone_size cdr3_nt cdr3_aa
NA TRBJ1-2 TRBV9 few TGTGCCAGCAGCGTAGGGACATTCCACTATGGCTACACCTTC CASSVGTFHYGYTF
TRBD1 TRBJ1-1 TRBV25-1 few TGTGCCAGCAGTGGACCTACCGGGACAGGGGTCATGAACACTGAAGCTTTCTTT CASSGPTGTGVMNTEAFF
TRBD2 TRBJ2-5 TRBV4-2 few TGTGCCAGCAGCCAAGCTTCCCCTCGACTAGCGGGGGGCAGTGAAGAGACCCAGTACTTC CASSQASPRLAGGSEETQYF
TRBD2 TRBJ2-5 TRBV5-1 NA TGCGCCAGCAGCTTGGACTCGGGGGGAGAGACCCAGTACTTC CASSLDSGGETQYF
TRBD2 TRBJ2-3 TRBV18 few TGTGCCAGCTCACGGACTCGCGGGAGTTCAGATACGCAGTATTTT CASSRTRGSSDTQYF
NA TRBJ2-7 TRBV7-9 few TGTGCCAGCAGCCCCTCCAAATCTAGCTCCTACGAGCAGTACTTC CASSPSKSSSYEQYF
TRBD1 TRBJ1-6 TRBV6-5 NA TGTGCCAGCAGTTACGGCAGGGGGGTAGGGAATTCACCCCTCCACTTT CASSYGRGVGNSPLHF
NA TRBJ1-1 TRBV2 few TGTGCCGCGGCGGGCAGGGCCACTGAAGCTTTCTTT CAAAGRATEAFF
NA TRBJ2-5 TRBV7-2 NA TGTGCCAGCAGCTCCGTAGGGGGGGAGACCCAGTACTTC CASSSVGGETQYF
NA TRBJ2-2 TRBV19 few TGTGCCAGTAGTACGAACCCCCGCCCCGCGAACACCGGGGAGCTGTTTTTT CASSTNPRPANTGELFF
NA TRBJ1-1 TRBV27 NA TGTGCCAGCAAATCGGGTAACACTGAAGCTTTCTTT CASKSGNTEAFF
NA TRBJ2-7 TRBV27 NA TGTGCCAGCAGCGTACGACATCACTACGAGCAGTACTTC CASSVRHHYEQYF
NA TRBJ2-1 TRBV18 NA TGTGCCAGCTCACCATACGGGGATGAGCAGTTCTTC CASSPYGDEQFF
TRBD2 TRBJ2-3 TRBV5-4 NA TGTGCCAGCAGCTTACGACTAGCGGGAGGCACAGATACGCAGTATTTT CASSLRLAGGTDTQYF
TRBD1 TRBJ1-4 TRBV7-9 few TGTGCCAGCAGCGCGGGACAGGCGCTGAATGAAAAACTGTTTTTT CASSAGQALNEKLFF
TRBD1 TRBJ1-3 TRBV5-4 NA TGTGCCGCTGGGACAGTCTCTGGAAACACCATATATTTT CAAGTVSGNTIYF
NA TRBJ1-4 TRBV4-1 few TGCGCCAGCAGCCAAGATGGCAGGGAGGGTGAAAAACTGTTTTTT CASSQDGREGEKLFF
NA TRBJ2-7 TRBV30 few TGTGCCTGGAGTGTTTTGTTCGGCTACGAGCAGTACTTC CAWSVLFGYEQYF
NA TRBJ2-1 TRBV7-9 few TGTGCCAGCAGCGGCCGGGCTAATGAGCAGTTCTTC CASSGRANEQFF
NA TRBJ1-1 TRBV20-1 NA TGCAGTGCTAAGAAGAACACTGAAGCTTTCTTT CSAKKNTEAFF
NA TRBJ2-7 TRBV5-1 NA TGCGCCAGCAGCTTGGACCACGAGCAGTACTTC CASSLDHEQYF
NA TRBJ2-2 TRBV25-1 NA TGTGCCAGCAGTAAATATACCGGGGAGCTGTTTTTT CASSKYTGELFF
TRBD1 TRBJ1-1 TRBV2 NA TGTGCCAGCAGGGCAGGGGGTCAAGACACTGAAGCTTTCTTT CASRAGGQDTEAFF
TRBD1 TRBJ2-7 TRBV7-9 NA TGTGCCAGCAGCCCTCGGACAGGGTCCTACGAGCAGTACTTC CASSPRTGSYEQYF
NA TRBJ1-5 TRBV7-2 few TGTGCCAGCAGCTTAGTCGGGGGGAATCAGCCCCAGCATTTT CASSLVGGNQPQHF
NA TRBJ1-2 TRBV28 NA TGTGCCAGCAGCCTCCTCTATGGCTACACCTTC CASSLLYGYTF
NA TRBJ2-7 TRBV30 NA TGTGCCTGGAGTGTGGACAACGAGCAGTACTTC CAWSVDNEQYF
NA TRBJ2-2 TRBV9 few TGTGCCAGCAAGGGGGGTCCTAACACCGGGGAGCTGTTTTTT CASKGGPNTGELFF
NA TRBJ1-5 TRBV30 NA TGTGCCTGGAGTGTACAGACCCGCGGCAATCAGCCCCAGCATTTT CAWSVQTRGNQPQHF
NA TRBJ1-4 TRBV6-5 few TGTGCCAGCAGCCACGGGGGTTCTAATGAAAAACTGTTTTTT CASSHGGSNEKLFF
NA TRBJ2-7 TRBV25-1 NA TGTGCCAGCAGTGTTGTCTCGACTTCCGGGCAGCTCGAGCAGTACTTC CASSVVSTSGQLEQYF
NA TRBJ1-1 TRBV6-6 few TGTGCCAGCAGTTACCGCGGGGGAGGGAACACTGAAGCTTTCTTT CASSYRGGGNTEAFF
NA TRBJ2-3 TRBV7-2 few TGTGCCAGCAGCTTAACGAGGGGCTCGGGGTATACGCAGTATTTT CASSLTRGSGYTQYF
NA TRBJ2-1 TRBV29-1 NA TGCAGTGCTGACCCTACTTACAATGAGCAGTTCTTC CSADPTYNEQFF
TRBD1 TRBJ1-5 TRBV4-1 few TGCGCCAGCAGCCCCGGACAGGGGATGGATCAGCCCCAGCATTTT CASSPGQGMDQPQHF
TRBD1 TRBJ2-7 TRBV27 NA TGTGCCAGCAGTTTGTCACAGGGGAACGACGAGCAGTACTTC CASSLSQGNDEQYF
NA TRBJ1-2 TRBV4-3 NA TGCGCCAGCAGCCAAGAATTTCGGGGACAAGGCTATGGCTACACCTTC CASSQEFRGQGYGYTF
TRBD2 TRBJ2-5 TRBV7-2 NA TGTGCCAGCAGCCCGCGCGAGGGACTAGCGGGAGCAGAGACCCAGTACTTC CASSPREGLAGAETQYF
NA TRBJ1-5 TRBV4-1 NA TGCGCCAGCAGCCTACGAATCGAGGGGCGAGGACAGCCCCAGCATTTT CASSLRIEGRGQPQHF
NA TRBJ2-1 TRBV7-2 NA TGTGCCAGCAGCTCGGACTACAATTACAATGAGCAGTTCTTC CASSSDYNYNEQFF
NA TRBJ1-1 TRBV10-2 few TGCGCCAGCAAGTTCTCCGGGGGCACTGAAGCTTTCTTT CASKFSGGTEAFF
TRBD2 TRBJ2-7 TRBV7-2 NA TGTGCCAGCAGCTTTAGCGGGAGCGACTCCTACGAGCAGTACTTC CASSFSGSDSYEQYF
NA TRBJ1-2 TRBV7-9 few TGTGCCAGCAGCGAGGGTACAGACAGATACTATGGCTACACCTTC CASSEGTDRYYGYTF